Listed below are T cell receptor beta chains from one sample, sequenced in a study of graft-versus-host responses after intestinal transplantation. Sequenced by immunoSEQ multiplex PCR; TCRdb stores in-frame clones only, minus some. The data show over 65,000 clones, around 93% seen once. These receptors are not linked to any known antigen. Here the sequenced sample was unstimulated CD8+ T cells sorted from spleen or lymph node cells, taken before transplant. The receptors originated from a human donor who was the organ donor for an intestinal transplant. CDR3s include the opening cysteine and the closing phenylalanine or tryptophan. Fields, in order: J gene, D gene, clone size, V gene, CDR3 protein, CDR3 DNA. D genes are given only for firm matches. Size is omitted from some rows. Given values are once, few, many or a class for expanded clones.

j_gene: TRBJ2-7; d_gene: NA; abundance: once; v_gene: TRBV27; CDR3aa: CASSWTGLDEQYF; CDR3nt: TGTGCCAGCAGTTGGACGGGGCTCGACGAGCAGTACTTC
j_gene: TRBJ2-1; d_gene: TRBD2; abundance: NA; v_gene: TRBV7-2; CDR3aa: CASSLVGGVFYNEQFF; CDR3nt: TGTGCCAGCAGCTTAGTTGGGGGGGTGTTCTACAATGAGCAGTTCTTC
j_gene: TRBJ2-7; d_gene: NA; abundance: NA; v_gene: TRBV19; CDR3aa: CASSIQGSSYEQYF; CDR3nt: TGTGCCAGTAGTATACAGGGGAGCTCCTACGAGCAGTACTTC
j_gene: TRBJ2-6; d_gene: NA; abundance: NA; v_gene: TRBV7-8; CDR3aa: CASSFESGANVLTF; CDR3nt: TGTGCCAGCAGCTTCGAGTCTGGGGCCAACGTCCTGACTTTC
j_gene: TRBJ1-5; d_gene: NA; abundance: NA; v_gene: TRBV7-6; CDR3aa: CASSLGAGVNQPQHF; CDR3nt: TGTGCCAGCAGCTTAGGGGCAGGGGTCAATCAGCCCCAGCATTTT
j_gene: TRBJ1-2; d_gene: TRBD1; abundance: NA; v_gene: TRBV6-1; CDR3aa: CASSPDRDMHGYTF; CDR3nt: TGTGCCAGCAGCCCTGACAGGGATATGCATGGCTACACCTTC
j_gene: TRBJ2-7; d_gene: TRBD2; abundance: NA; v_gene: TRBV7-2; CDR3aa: CASNLGLATEQYF; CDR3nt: TGTGCCAGCAACCTCGGACTAGCAACCGAGCAGTACTTC
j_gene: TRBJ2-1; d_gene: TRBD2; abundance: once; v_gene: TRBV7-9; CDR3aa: CASSLGPGEGVGWANEQFF; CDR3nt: TGTGCCAGCAGCTTAGGACCCGGGGAGGGCGTTGGGTGGGCCAATGAGCAGTTCTTC
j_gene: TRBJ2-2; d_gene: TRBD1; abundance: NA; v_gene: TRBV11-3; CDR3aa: CASSPPTGSLTGELFF; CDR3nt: TGTGCCAGCAGCCCACCGACAGGGAGTCTCACCGGGGAGCTGTTTTTT
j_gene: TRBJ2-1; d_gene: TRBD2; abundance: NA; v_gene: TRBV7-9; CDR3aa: CASSLAGLALDNEQFF; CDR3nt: TGTGCCAGCAGCTTAGCGGGACTAGCGCTCGACAATGAGCAGTTCTTC